This T cell receptor (beta chain) was found in a study of blood T cell repertoires in COVID-19. Overall study: T cells, B-cell-depleted T cells, or PBMCs provided the cDNA or gDNA that served as material.

Assay used: immunoSEQ multiplex PCR; TCRdb lists only in-frame clones, some missing. The repertoire consists of 470,000 or so clones, with roughly 85% occurring once and the leading ten covering 3% to 4%. With 6 bases clipped from V and 8 bases from J, the junction kept 6 bases outside the gene matches. The CDR3 runs to 12 residues. The germline CDR1 and CDR2 sequences are MNHEY and SMNVEV (reference sequence). The origin of this receptor is a human donor in a cohort sampled during active COVID-19. The chain links TRBV27 to TRBJ1-2; 7 bases fit TRBD1. Sequenced material: peripheral blood. The CDR3 here is CASRIGGAGYTF. The DNA of the CDR3 is TGTGCCAGCAGGATAGGGGGCGCAGGCTACACCTTC.